The entry that follows covers one T cell receptor beta chain sequence. This sample was included in a study of blood T cell repertoires in COVID-19. As for the study in general: PBMCs, B-cell-depleted T cells, or T cells were the source of the cDNA or gDNA that made up the material.

Assay: immunoSEQ multiplex PCR; the TCRdb copy retains only in-frame clones and omits some. The sample holds some 310,000 clones; under 90% are singletons and the top ten take roughly a tenth. The CDR3 has 15 amino acids. Germline V gene lookup returns CDR1 WNHNN and CDR2 SYGVQD (reference sequence). The J segment lost 5 bases and the V segment lost 2 bases, leaving 6 bases of the junction unmatched. Clinical histories supplied by participants themselves formed the basis of cohort assignment. This TCR derives from a woman aged 25 to 39 who had recovered from COVID-19. The specimen was PBMCs or T cells enriched from blood (not recorded which). The genes are TRBV10-1 and TRBJ2-5; 9 positions agree with TRBD1. The DNA of the CDR3 is TGCGCCAGCAGTGAGACCGGGACAGGGCTCGAGACCCAGTACTTC. It specifies CASSETGTGLETQYF.